This section outlines one T cell receptor beta chain sequence together with its context. The sample comes from a study of blood T cell repertoires in COVID-19. Study background: Samples taken during acute and convalescent COVID-19 were collected in the United States, Italy and Spain. In each case, the material was cDNA or gDNA derived from T cells, B-cell-depleted T cells, or PBMCs.

The V end lost 7 bases, the J end lost 7 bases, and 13 bases lay between the germline ends. The CDR3 is 13 residues long. Germline lookup yields CDR1 SGHTA and CDR2 FQGTGA. Authors' data handling: Reference gene primers were amplified, and this amplification served to estimate nucleated cell counts. Some clones are missing from TCRdb's copy, which holds only in-frame ones; the method was immunoSEQ multiplex PCR. The D gene and trimming were derived from the DNA, and the V and J assignments and clone size from that table. The sample carries about 150,000 clones, around 90% recorded once. Specimen: peripheral blood. V and J are TRBV7-3 and TRBJ2-2; tentative D call: TRBD2 (5 bases). This TCR derives from a human donor with COVID-19, enrolled during active disease. The donor label of this sample is uncertain. CDR3 in DNA: TGTGCCAGCAACGTAGGCGAGGGCGGGGAGCTGTTTTTT. It yields the protein CASNVGEGGELFF.